The entry below describes one TCR beta chain. How the authors handled the data: Amplification of reference gene primers was used by the study to estimate nucleated cell counts. The table came from immunoSEQ multiplex PCR; TCRdb's copy has only in-frame clones and leaves some out. The DNA gave D and trimming, while V, J and clone size come from that table. The sample has 140,000 to 150,000 clones, roughly 85% seen once. This record belongs to a study of blood T cell repertoires in COVID-19. CDR3 length: 14 residues. The V gene's germline CDR1 is MNHEY and CDR2 SVGAGI. The ends lost 6 bases at V and 8 bases at J; junction bases unmatched: 5.

The chain has TRBV6-5 and TRBJ1-6; 9 bases are a match to TRBD1. This TCR came from a human donor with acute or convalescent COVID-19. The donor label of this sample is uncertain. The sequencing sample was made of peripheral blood. The CDR3 region is CASSSGTGHSPLHF. The CDR3 region has the DNA TGTGCCAGCAGCTCCGGGACAGGGCATTCACCCCTCCACTTT.